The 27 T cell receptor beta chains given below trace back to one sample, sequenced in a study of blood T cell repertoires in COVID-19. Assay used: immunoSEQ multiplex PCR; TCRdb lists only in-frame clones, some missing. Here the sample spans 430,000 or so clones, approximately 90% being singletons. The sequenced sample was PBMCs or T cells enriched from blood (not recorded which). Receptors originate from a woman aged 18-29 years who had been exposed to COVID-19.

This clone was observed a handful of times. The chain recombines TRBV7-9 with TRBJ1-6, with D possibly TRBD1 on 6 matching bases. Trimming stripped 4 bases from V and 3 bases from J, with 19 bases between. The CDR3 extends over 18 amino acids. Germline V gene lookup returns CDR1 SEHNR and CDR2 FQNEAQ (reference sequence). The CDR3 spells CASSSGKGQGNYNSPLHF. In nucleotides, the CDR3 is TGTGCCAGCAGCTCGGGGAAAGGCCAGGGGAACTATAATTCACCCCTCCACTTT.

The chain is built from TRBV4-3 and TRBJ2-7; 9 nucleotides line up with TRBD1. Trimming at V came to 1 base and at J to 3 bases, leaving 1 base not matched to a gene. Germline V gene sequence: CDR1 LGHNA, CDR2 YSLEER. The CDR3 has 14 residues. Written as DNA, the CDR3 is TGCGCCAGCAGCCAAGGGACAGGGGTCTACGAGCAGTACTTC. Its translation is CASSQGTGVYEQYF.

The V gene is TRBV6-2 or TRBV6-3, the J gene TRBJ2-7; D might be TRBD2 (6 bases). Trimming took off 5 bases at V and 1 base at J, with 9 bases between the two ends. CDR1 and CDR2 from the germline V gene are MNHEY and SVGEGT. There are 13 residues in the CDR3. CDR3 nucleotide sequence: TGTGCCAGCAGTGCCCGGGGGTCCTACGAGCAGTACTTC. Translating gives CASSARGSYEQYF.

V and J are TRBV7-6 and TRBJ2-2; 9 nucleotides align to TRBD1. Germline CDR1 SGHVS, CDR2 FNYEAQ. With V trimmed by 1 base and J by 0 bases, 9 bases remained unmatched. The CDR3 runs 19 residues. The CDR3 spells CASSLVRDREDSNTGELFF. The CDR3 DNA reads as TGTGCCAGCAGCTTAGTTCGGGACAGGGAGGATTCGAACACCGGGGAGCTGTTTTTT.

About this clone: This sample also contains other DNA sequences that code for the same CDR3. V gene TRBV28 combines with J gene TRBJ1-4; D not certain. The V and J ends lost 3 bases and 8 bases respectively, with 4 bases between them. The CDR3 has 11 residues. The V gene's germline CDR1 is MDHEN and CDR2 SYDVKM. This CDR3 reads CASSFREKLFF. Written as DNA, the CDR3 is TGTGCCAGCAGTTTTAGAGAAAAACTGTTTTTT.

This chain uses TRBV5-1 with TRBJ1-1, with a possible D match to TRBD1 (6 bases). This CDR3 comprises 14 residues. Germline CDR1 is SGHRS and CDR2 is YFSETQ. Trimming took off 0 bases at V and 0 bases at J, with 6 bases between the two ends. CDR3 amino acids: CASSLGTVNTEAFF. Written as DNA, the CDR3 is TGCGCCAGCAGCTTGGGGACAGTGAACACTGAAGCTTTCTTT.

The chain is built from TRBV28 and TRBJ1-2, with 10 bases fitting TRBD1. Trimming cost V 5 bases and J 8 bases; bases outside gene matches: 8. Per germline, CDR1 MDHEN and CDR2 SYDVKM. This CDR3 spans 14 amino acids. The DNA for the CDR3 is TGTGCCAGCAGTCTTGGCGCGACAGGGGGCGGCTACACCTTC. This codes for CASSLGATGGGYTF.

The DNA of the CDR3 is TGTGCCATCATCCGCGGGGGCGAGCAGTACTTC. Protein: CAIIRGGEQYF. The gene calls are TRBV2 and TRBJ2-7; 7 bases align to TRBD2. Germline CDR1 reads SNHLY; CDR2 reads FYNNEI. This CDR3 is 11 amino acids long. V lost 10 bases and J lost 6; bases outside the gene matches: 6.

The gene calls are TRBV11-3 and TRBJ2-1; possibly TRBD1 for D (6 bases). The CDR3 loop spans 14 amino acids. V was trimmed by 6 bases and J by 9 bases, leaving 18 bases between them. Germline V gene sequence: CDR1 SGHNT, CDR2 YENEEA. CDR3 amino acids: CASREDSERGEQFF. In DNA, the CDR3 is TGTGCCAGCAGAGAGGACAGCGAAAGGGGTGAGCAGTTCTTC.

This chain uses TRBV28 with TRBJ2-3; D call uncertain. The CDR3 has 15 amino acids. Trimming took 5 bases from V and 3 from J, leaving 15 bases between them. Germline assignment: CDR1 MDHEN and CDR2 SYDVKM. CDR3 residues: CASSRAGRSTDTQYF. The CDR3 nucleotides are TGTGCCAGCAGTCGCGCCGGCAGGTCAACAGATACGCAGTATTTT.

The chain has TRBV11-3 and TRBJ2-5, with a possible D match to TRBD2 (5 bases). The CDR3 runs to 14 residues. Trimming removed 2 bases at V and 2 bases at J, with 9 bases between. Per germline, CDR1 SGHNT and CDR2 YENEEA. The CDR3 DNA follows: TGTGCCAGCAGCTTATCCGGGATACAAGAGACCCAGTACTTC. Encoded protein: CASSLSGIQETQYF.

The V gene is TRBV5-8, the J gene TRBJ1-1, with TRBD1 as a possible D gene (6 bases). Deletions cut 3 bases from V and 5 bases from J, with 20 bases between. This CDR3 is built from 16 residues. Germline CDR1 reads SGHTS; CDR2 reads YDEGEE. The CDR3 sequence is CASSYGKGRGETEAFF. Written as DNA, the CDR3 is TGTGCCAGCAGCTATGGGAAAGGCAGGGGTGAAACTGAAGCTTTCTTT.

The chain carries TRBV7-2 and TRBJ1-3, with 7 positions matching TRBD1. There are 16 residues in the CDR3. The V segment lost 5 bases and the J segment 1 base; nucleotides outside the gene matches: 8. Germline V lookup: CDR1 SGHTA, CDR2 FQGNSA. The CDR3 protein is CASSTWTGASGNTIYF. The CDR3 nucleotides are TGTGCCAGCAGCACCTGGACAGGAGCTTCTGGAAACACCATATATTTT.

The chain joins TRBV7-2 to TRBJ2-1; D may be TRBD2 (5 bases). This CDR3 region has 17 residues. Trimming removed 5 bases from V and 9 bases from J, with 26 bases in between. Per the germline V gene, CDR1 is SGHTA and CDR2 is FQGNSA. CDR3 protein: CASSPPRIGVDRSEQFF. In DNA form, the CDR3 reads TGTGCCAGCAGCCCACCGCGGATCGGGGTGGACCGGAGTGAGCAGTTCTTC.

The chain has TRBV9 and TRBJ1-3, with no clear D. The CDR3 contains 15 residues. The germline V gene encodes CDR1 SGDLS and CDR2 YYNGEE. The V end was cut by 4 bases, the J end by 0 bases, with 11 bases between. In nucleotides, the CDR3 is TGTGCCAGCAGCCCACGAGCCCTCTCTGGAAACACCATATATTTT. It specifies CASSPRALSGNTIYF.

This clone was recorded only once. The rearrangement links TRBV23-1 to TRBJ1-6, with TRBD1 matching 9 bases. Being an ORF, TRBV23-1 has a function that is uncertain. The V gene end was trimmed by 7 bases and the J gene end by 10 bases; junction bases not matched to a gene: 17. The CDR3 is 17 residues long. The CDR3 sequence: CASTPGTGWSARSPLHF. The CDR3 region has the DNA TGCGCCAGCACCCCCGGGACAGGGTGGTCCGCGCGGTCACCCCTCCACTTT.

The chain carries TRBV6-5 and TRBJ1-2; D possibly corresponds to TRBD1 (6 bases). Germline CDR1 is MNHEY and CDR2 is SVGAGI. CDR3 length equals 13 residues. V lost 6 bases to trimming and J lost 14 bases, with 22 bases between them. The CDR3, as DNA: TGTGCCAGCAGGGGCGACAGGCCCGCAGGGGAGACCTTC. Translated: CASRGDRPAGETF.

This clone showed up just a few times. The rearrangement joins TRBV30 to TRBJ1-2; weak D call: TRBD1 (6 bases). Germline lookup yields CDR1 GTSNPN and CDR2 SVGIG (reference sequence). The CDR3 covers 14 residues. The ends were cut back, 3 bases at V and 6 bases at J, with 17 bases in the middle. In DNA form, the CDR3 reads TGTGCCTGGAGCCCATACAGGGTTAAGGATGGCTACACCTTC. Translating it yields CAWSPYRVKDGYTF.

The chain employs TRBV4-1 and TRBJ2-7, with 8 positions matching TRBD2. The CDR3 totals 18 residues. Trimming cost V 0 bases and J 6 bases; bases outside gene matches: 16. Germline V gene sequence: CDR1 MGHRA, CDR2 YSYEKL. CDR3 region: CASSQDKPFTSLAGEQYF. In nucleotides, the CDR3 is TGCGCCAGCAGCCAAGATAAGCCCTTTACCTCTCTAGCGGGCGAGCAGTACTTC.

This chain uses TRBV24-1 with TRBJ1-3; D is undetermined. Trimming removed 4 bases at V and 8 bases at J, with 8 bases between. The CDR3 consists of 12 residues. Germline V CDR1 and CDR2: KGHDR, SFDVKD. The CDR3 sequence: CATSDRDYTIYF. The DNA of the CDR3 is TGTGCCACCAGTGACCGAGACTACACCATATATTTT.

The CDR3, as DNA: TGTGCCCGCGAAGCTGGCGGGGACTACAATGAGCAGTTCTTC. This sequence encodes CAREAGGDYNEQFF. The chain recombines TRBV7-9 with TRBJ2-1, with a tentative D call TRBD2 (6 bases). The V gene's germline CDR1 is SEHNR and CDR2 FQNEAQ (reference sequence). Trimming left V 11 bases short and J 3 bases short, with 17 bases between. This CDR3 spans 14 amino acids.

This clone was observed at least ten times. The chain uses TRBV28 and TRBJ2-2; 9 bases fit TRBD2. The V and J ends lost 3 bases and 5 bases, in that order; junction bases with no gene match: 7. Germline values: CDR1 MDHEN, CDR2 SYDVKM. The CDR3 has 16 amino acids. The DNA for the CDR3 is TGTGCCAGCAGTTTTGGCGGGAGGGCAAGTACCGGGGAGCTGTTTTTT. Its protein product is CASSFGGRASTGELFF. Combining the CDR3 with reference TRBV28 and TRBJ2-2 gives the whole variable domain DVKVTQSSRYLVKRTGEKVFLECVQDMDHENMFWYRQDPGLGLRLIYFSYDVKMKEKGDIPEGYSVSREKKERFSLILESASTNQTSMYLCASSFGGRASTGELFFGEGSRLTVL.

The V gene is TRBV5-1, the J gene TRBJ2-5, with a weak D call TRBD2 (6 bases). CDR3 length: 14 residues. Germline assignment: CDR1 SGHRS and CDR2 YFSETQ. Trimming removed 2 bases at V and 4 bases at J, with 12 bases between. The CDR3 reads CASSFRDGGETQYF. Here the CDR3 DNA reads TGCGCCAGCAGCTTTAGGGACGGGGGAGAGACCCAGTACTTC.

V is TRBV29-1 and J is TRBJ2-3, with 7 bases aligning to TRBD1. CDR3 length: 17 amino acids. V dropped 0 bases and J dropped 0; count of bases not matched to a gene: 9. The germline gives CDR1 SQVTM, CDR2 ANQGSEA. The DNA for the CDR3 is TGCAGCGTTGAAGATCGAAAAATGGGACAGAGCACAGATACGCAGTATTTT. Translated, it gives CSVEDRKMGQSTDTQYF.

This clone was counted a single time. The CDR3 sequence: CASSSASGYYEQYF. The CDR3 region has the DNA TGTGCCAGTTCTTCGGCTAGCGGGTATTACGAGCAGTACTTC. The rearrangement uses TRBV19 and TRBJ2-7; TRBD2 aligns across 8 bases. This CDR3 region has 14 residues. The V gene end was trimmed by 8 bases and the J gene end by 4 bases; junction bases not matched to a gene: 10. CDR1 is LNHDA and CDR2 is SQIVND in the germline V gene (reference sequence).

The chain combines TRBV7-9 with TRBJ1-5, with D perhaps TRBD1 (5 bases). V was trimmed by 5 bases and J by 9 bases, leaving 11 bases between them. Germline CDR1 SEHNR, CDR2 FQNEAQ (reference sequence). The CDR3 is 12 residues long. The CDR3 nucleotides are TGTGCCAGCAGCCGACAGACAGTGCCCCAGCATTTT. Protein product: CASSRQTVPQHF.

CDR3 region: CASSQTGTNNEQFF. In DNA form, the CDR3 reads TGCGCCAGCAGCCAGACAGGAACTAACAATGAGCAGTTCTTC. The J gene is TRBJ2-1, the V gene TRBV4-1; a weak D match, TRBD1 (6 bases). V was trimmed by 3 bases and J by 5 bases, leaving 11 bases between them. Germline CDR1 reads MGHRA; CDR2 reads YSYEKL. CDR3 length: 14 residues.